This entry lists 25 T cell receptor beta chains sequenced from one sample in a study of shared clonotypes between healthy human individuals. As defined, naive CD8 cells were CD45RO-negative and positively selected for CCR7, with terminally differentiated effector memory CD45RA+ cells excluded. Only in-frame clones appear in the TCRdb table, and some are missing; sequencing was by immunoSEQ multiplex PCR. Found here are hundreds of thousands of clones, roughly 98% of them singletons; the top ten hold 0.3%. Input material: naive CD8+ T cells sorted from blood. The receptors come from a man aged 25-45 years in good health.

This clone was counted once. This rearrangement joins TRBV7-9 to TRBJ2-7; no definite D call. The germline CDR1 and CDR2 sequences are SEHNR and FQNEAQ (reference sequence). The V gene lost 1 base and the J gene lost 4 bases, with 11 bases spanning the gap. CDR3 length: 14 residues. CDR3 sequence reads: CASSLESDGYEQYF. CDR3 bases: TGTGCCAGCAGCTTAGAGAGCGACGGGTACGAGCAGTACTTC.

The chain couples TRBV7-2 to TRBJ2-1; TRBD2 agrees at 9 bases. CDR1 SGHTA and CDR2 FQGNSA come from the germline V gene. This CDR3 spans 16 amino acids. The trim removed 6 bases at V and 10 bases at J, leaving 16 bases unmatched. In DNA form, the CDR3 reads TGTGCCAGCAGTCAAGATTGGAATAGCGGGAGATTAGAGCAGTTCTTC. This codes for CASSQDWNSGRLEQFF.

This chain connects TRBV28 to TRBJ1-5; D not resolved. Germline V lookup: CDR1 MDHEN, CDR2 SYDVKM. The CDR3 runs 14 residues. V dropped 6 bases and J dropped 4 bases, with 13 bases sitting between them. The CDR3 loop is CASRYPSRNQPQHF. DNA of the CDR3: TGTGCCAGCAGATACCCCTCCCGAAATCAGCCCCAGCATTTT.

The V and J genes are TRBV7-9 and TRBJ1-2; TRBD1 matches 8 bases. Germline lookup yields CDR1 SEHNR and CDR2 FQNEAQ (reference sequence). This CDR3 contains 18 residues. With V trimmed by 4 bases and J by 5 bases, 18 bases remained unmatched. The CDR3 sequence is CASSSMISRTGLRYGYTF. In DNA, the CDR3 is TGTGCCAGCAGCTCTATGATCTCTAGGACAGGGTTAAGATATGGCTACACCTTC.

This chain uses TRBV27 with TRBJ2-7; unclear D gene. CDR1 and CDR2 from the germline V gene are MNHEY and SMNVEV (reference sequence). Trimming stripped 7 bases from V and 2 bases from J, with 18 bases between. The CDR3 spans 15 residues. The CDR3 region is CASNLRSGEAYEQYF. DNA of the CDR3: TGTGCCAGCAACTTGCGCTCAGGTGAAGCCTACGAGCAGTACTTC.

The sample holds many counts of this clone. V and J are TRBV7-9 and TRBJ2-7, with TRBD2 identical over 7 bases. The CDR3 extends over 17 amino acids. Unmatched junction bases numbered 15, after V lost 4 bases and J lost 3 bases. From germline, CDR1 is SEHNR and CDR2 FQNEAQ (reference sequence). The CDR3 reads CASSSPKRAGEVYEQYF. The CDR3 nucleotides are TGTGCCAGCAGCTCCCCCAAGAGGGCGGGAGAGGTCTACGAGCAGTACTTC.

This chain connects TRBV5-1 to TRBJ2-3; no clear D. In germline, CDR1 is SGHRS, CDR2 YFSETQ. This CDR3 spans 15 amino acids. V dropped 0 bases and J dropped 2 bases, with 10 bases sitting between them. As DNA, the CDR3 is TGCGCCAGCAGCTTGGGTACAGCCGACACAGATACGCAGTATTTT. Residues: CASSLGTADTDTQYF.

V and J are TRBV7-3 and TRBJ2-1, with unresolved D. The length of the CDR3 is 13 residues. The ends were cut back, 4 bases at V and 1 base at J, with 5 bases in the middle. Germline V gene data show CDR1 as SGHTA and CDR2 as FQGTGA. DNA for the CDR3: TGTGCCAGCAGCTCGACTTCCTACAATGAGCAGTTCTTC. It is translated as CASSSTSYNEQFF.

The rearrangement links TRBV5-4 to TRBJ2-7; 12 bases fit TRBD2. Germline trimming cut 4 bases from V and 0 bases from J; bases unmatched to any gene: 5. Germline V gene lookup returns CDR1 SGHNT and CDR2 YYREEE (reference sequence). This CDR3 is 16 amino acids long. As DNA, the CDR3 is TGTGCCAGCAGCCCCGGACTAGCGGGGAGCTCCTACGAGCAGTACTTC. As protein: CASSPGLAGSSYEQYF.

The chain carries TRBV5-1 and TRBJ2-7, with TRBD2 matching 10 bases. The CDR3 covers 15 residues. With 5 bases clipped from V and 3 bases from J, the junction kept 8 bases outside the gene matches. Germline V gives CDR1 SGHRS, CDR2 YFSETQ. CDR3 nucleotides: TGCGCCAGCAGGGGGGTCGGACTAGCGGACTACGAGCAGTACTTC. Translated: CASRGVGLADYEQYF.

This chain links TRBV27 with TRBJ1-5; D might be TRBD1 (6 bases). Trimming took off 5 bases at V and 3 bases at J, with 17 bases between the two ends. CDR1 MNHEY and CDR2 SMNVEV come from the germline V gene (reference sequence). The CDR3 runs 16 residues. As DNA, the CDR3 is TGTGCCAGCAGTCGCACCTACCCAGGGGTCAATCAGCCCCAGCATTTT. Amino acid sequence: CASSRTYPGVNQPQHF.

The rearrangement links TRBV7-9 to TRBJ2-7, with D possibly being TRBD1 or TRBD2 (5 bases each). CDR3 length: 14 residues. Germline CDR1 and CDR2: SEHNR and FQNEAQ (reference sequence). The ends were cut back, 4 bases at V and 1 base at J, with 11 bases in the middle. CDR3 amino acids: CASSSRDRSYEQYF. Written as DNA, the CDR3 is TGTGCCAGCAGCTCCCGGGACCGATCCTACGAGCAGTACTTC.

The rearrangement links TRBV27 to TRBJ1-5, with D perhaps TRBD1 (5 bases). Per germline, CDR1 MNHEY and CDR2 SMNVEV (reference sequence). This CDR3 contains 15 residues. V lost 5 bases, J lost 2 bases, and 13 bases lay in between. CDR3 sequence reads: CASSLMVGGNQPQHF. The CDR3 DNA reads as TGTGCCAGCAGTCTGATGGTAGGGGGCAATCAGCCCCAGCATTTT.

This clone was seen a single time. The V call is TRBV5-1, the J call TRBJ2-7; D is unclear. V was shortened by 7 bases and J by 0 bases, with 8 bases between the two germline ends. Germline lookup yields CDR1 SGHRS and CDR2 YFSETQ. The CDR3 loop spans 12 amino acids. The CDR3 is CASSDTSYEQYF. In DNA, the CDR3 is TGCGCCAGCTCCGACACCTCCTACGAGCAGTACTTC.

The rearrangement joins TRBV28 to TRBJ1-1, with a tentative D call TRBD1 (6 bases). V was cut by 7 bases and J by 5 bases, with 17 bases left in between. CDR3 length: 14 residues. Looked up from germline, CDR1 is MDHEN and CDR2 is SYDVKM. CDR3 DNA sequence: TGTGCCAGCATTCGAAAACAGGGCTGGACTGAAGCTTTCTTT. Its translation is CASIRKQGWTEAFF.

Comment on this clone: Other DNA sequences in the same sample also yield this CDR3. The gene calls are TRBV29-1 and TRBJ2-7; perhaps TRBD1 as D (5 bases). Germline CDR1 SQVTM, CDR2 ANQGSEA. The CDR3 length is 11 residues. Deletions cut 4 bases from V and 3 bases from J, with 7 bases between. In DNA, the CDR3 is TGCAGCGTTGTCGACAGCTACGAGCAGTACTTC. Translated, it gives CSVVDSYEQYF.

V is TRBV11-2 and J is TRBJ2-1; TRBD2 agrees at 7 bases. CDR1 is SGHAT, CDR2 FQNNGV, per germline. CDR3 size: 15 residues. Trimming cost V 1 base and J 7 bases; bases outside gene matches: 7. The CDR3 reads CASSLGGRAKNEQFF. CDR3 bases: TGTGCCAGCAGCTTAGGTGGGAGGGCCAAGAATGAGCAGTTCTTC.

The chain couples TRBV5-1 to TRBJ2-1; no firm D call. This CDR3 is built from 15 residues. CDR1 SGHRS and CDR2 YFSETQ come from the germline V gene. The V and J ends lost 0 bases and 7 bases respectively, with 14 bases between them. CDR3 in DNA: TGCGCCAGCAGCTTGGATCGACCGATCGGGAATGAGCAGTTCTTC. It codes for CASSLDRPIGNEQFF.

CDR3 DNA: TGCAGTGGGCGAGCCAAAAACATTCAGTACTTC. It translates to CSGRAKNIQYF. V is TRBV20-1 and J is TRBJ2-4; D remains unclear. The V and J ends lost 7 bases and 0 bases respectively, with 4 bases between them. From germline, CDR1 is DFQATT and CDR2 SNEGSKA (reference sequence). This CDR3 has 11 amino acids.

J is TRBJ2-1 and V is TRBV19, with 7 bases that match TRBD1. CDR3 size: 13 residues. V dropped 5 bases and J dropped 6; count of bases not matched to a gene: 4. Germline V gene data show CDR1 as LNHDA and CDR2 as SQIVND (reference sequence). The CDR3 DNA reads TGTGCCAGTAGTCCGACAGGGTCCAATGAGCAGTTCTTC. Protein: CASSPTGSNEQFF.

V and J are TRBV7-8 and TRBJ2-1, with unresolved D. The CDR3 contains 12 residues. Deletions cut 5 bases from V and 6 bases from J, with 8 bases between. Germline V CDR1 and CDR2: SGHVS, FQNEAQ. The CDR3 is CASSPTLNEQFF. The CDR3 DNA follows: TGTGCCAGCAGCCCCACCCTCAATGAGCAGTTCTTC.

This chain joins TRBV18 and TRBJ1-1, with a tentative D call TRBD1 (6 bases). The ends were cut back, 0 bases at V and 0 bases at J, with 11 bases in the middle. The CDR3 is 16 amino acids. Germline-derived CDR1 and CDR2 are KGHSH and LQKENI. The CDR3 here is CASSPPNGQLNTEAFF. Written as DNA, the CDR3 is TGTGCCAGCTCACCACCTAATGGACAGCTGAACACTGAAGCTTTCTTT. Full variable domain (missing parts from reference TRBV18 and TRBJ1-1): NAGVMQNPRHLVRRRGQEARLRCSPMKGHSHVYWYRQLPEEGLKFMVYLQKENIIDESGMPKERFSAEFPKEGPSILRIQQVVRGDSAAYFCASSPPNGQLNTEAFFGQGTRLTVV.

The chain has TRBV19 and TRBJ2-2; 9 bases fit TRBD1. The length of the CDR3 is 15 residues. With V trimmed by 9 bases and J by 5 bases, 10 bases remained unmatched. Germline CDR1 and CDR2: LNHDA and SQIVND (reference sequence). The CDR3 DNA is TGTGCCAGCCGGAACCGGGACAGGGAAACCGGGGAGCTGTTTTTT. Protein: CASRNRDRETGELFF.

V gene TRBV2 combines with J gene TRBJ2-3; 8 nucleotides line up with TRBD2. The CDR3 is made up of 15 amino acids. The germline V gene encodes CDR1 SNHLY and CDR2 FYNNEI. Trimming cost V 4 bases and J 1 base; bases outside gene matches: 4. Here the CDR3 DNA reads TGTGCCAGCAGTGTCATGCGGGAGGGCACAGATACGCAGTATTTT. It translates to CASSVMREGTDTQYF. The full variable domain, in which reference TRBV2 and TRBJ2-3 provide the parts outside the CDR3, is EPEVTQTPSHQVTQMGQEVILRCVPISNHLYFYWYRQILGQKVEFLVSFYNNEISEKSEIFDDQFSVERPDGSNFTLKIRSTKLEDSAMYFCASSVMREGTDTQYFGPGTRLTVL.

This clone was seen once. V and J are TRBV11-2 and TRBJ2-3; 16 nucleotides agree with TRBD2. The junction had 4 bases not matched to a gene; V was cut back by 4 bases and J by 0 bases. This CDR3 contains 18 residues. Germline CDR1 and CDR2: SGHAT and FQNNGV. In DNA, the CDR3 is TGTGCCAGCAGCTCCGGGACTAGCGGGAGGGCTAGCACAGATACGCAGTATTTT. It translates to CASSSGTSGRASTDTQYF.